These 20 T cell receptor beta chains came from one sample sequenced in a study of lymphopenia after photon versus proton radiotherapy. Clones were read by immunoSEQ multiplex PCR, and TCRdb kept only the in-frame ones, dropping some. The sample contains around 26,000 clones, about 92% of which appear only once. The sequences come from peripheral blood, collected from a patient treated with photon-based radiotherapy. Every receptor here comes from a woman aged 45-65 years with cholangiocarcinoma.

The chain is built from TRBV29-1 and TRBJ2-1; TRBD1 is a possible D gene (5 bases). The ends were cut back, 2 bases at V and 1 base at J, with 21 bases in the middle. This CDR3 comprises 18 residues. The germline gives CDR1 SQVTM, CDR2 ANQGSEA. The CDR3 spells CSVEYLSYSTESYNEQFF. CDR3 nucleotides: TGCAGCGTTGAATATCTATCTTATTCGACAGAGTCCTACAATGAGCAGTTCTTC.

V and J are TRBV19 and TRBJ2-1, with TRBD2 matching over 8 bases. Germline V lookup: CDR1 LNHDA, CDR2 SQIVND (reference sequence). The V and J ends lost 3 bases and 7 bases, in that order; junction bases with no gene match: 14. The CDR3 is 17 amino acids. The DNA of the CDR3 is TGTGCCAGTAGTATCTTCCGTGGCGGGGGGACCCCGAATGAGCAGTTCTTC. This codes for CASSIFRGGGTPNEQFF.

CDR3 in DNA: TGTGCCAGCTCCCCTTCGCACGGATTCTCCTACGAGCAGTACTTC. Its translation is CASSPSHGFSYEQYF. The rearrangement joins TRBV18 to TRBJ2-7; unclear D gene. The CDR3 consists of 15 residues. V was clipped by 6 bases and J by 0 bases, with 15 bases between them. The germline V gene has CDR1 KGHSH and CDR2 LQKENI. Full variable domain (outside the CDR3, taken from reference TRBV18 and TRBJ2-7): NAGVMQNPRHLVRRRGQEARLRCSPMKGHSHVYWYRQLPEEGLKFMVYLQKENIIDESGMPKERFSAEFPKEGPSILRIQQVVRGDSAAYFCASSPSHGFSYEQYFGPGTRLTVT.

This clone was recorded once. The rearrangement joins TRBV5-1 to TRBJ1-2, with D perhaps TRBD1 (6 bases). There are 13 residues in the CDR3. Germline assignment: CDR1 SGHRS and CDR2 YFSETQ. The V end was cut by 7 bases, the J end by 6 bases, with 16 bases between. For the CDR3, the DNA is TGCGCCAGCCGGGACGGGGGCGTGGATGGCTACACCTTC. Protein sequence: CASRDGGVDGYTF.

V usage is TRBV5-1 and J usage is TRBJ2-7; 10 bases fit TRBD1. Unmatched junction bases numbered 8, after V lost 4 bases and J lost 4 bases. The CDR3 runs to 15 residues. Germline V gives CDR1 SGHRS, CDR2 YFSETQ. The CDR3, as DNA: TGCGCCAGCAGCCCCTGGACAGGGGGACCTTACGAGCAGTACTTC. This translates into CASSPWTGGPYEQYF.

V usage is TRBV19 and J usage is TRBJ2-6; D is possibly TRBD1 or TRBD2 (7 bases each). Germline CDR1 reads LNHDA; CDR2 reads SQIVND (reference sequence). This CDR3 region has 17 residues. V was clipped by 3 bases and J by 1 base, with 13 bases between them. The CDR3 DNA is TGTGCCAGTAGTATCCAGCAGGGGGGGTCTGGGGCCAACGTCCTGACTTTC. Its translation: CASSIQQGGSGANVLTF.

This clone was detected once. This chain links TRBV30 with TRBJ2-3; D gene uncertain. V lost 5 bases and J 2 bases, leaving 8 bases between the germline ends. This CDR3 is 12 amino acids long. The germline V gene encodes CDR1 GTSNPN and CDR2 SVGIG (reference sequence). CDR3 amino acids: CAWGFSTDTQYF. The CDR3 DNA follows: TGTGCCTGGGGTTTTTCCACAGATACGCAGTATTTT. The entire variable domain, with the rest obtained from reference TRBV30 and TRBJ2-3, is as follows: SQTIHQWPATLVQPVGSPLSLECTVEGTSNPNLYWYRQAAGRGLQLLFYSVGIGQISSEVPQNLSASRPQDRQFILSSKKLLLSDSGFYLCAWGFSTDTQYFGPGTRLTVL.

The table lists this clone with a count of one. The chain carries TRBV25-1 and TRBJ2-4; a weak D match, TRBD2 (6 bases). V was clipped by 1 base and J by 3 bases, with 10 bases between them. The CDR3 loop spans 15 amino acids. From germline, CDR1 is MGHDK and CDR2 SYGVNS. CDR3 loop: CASSESGAGKNIQYF. CDR3 coding DNA: TGTGCCAGCAGTGAATCGGGAGCAGGCAAAAACATTCAGTACTTC.

The chain joins TRBV6-5 to TRBJ2-3; no reliable D call. This CDR3 is 15 amino acids long. Trimming shortened V by 2 bases and J by 2 bases, and 11 bases separated the two germline ends. Germline V lookup: CDR1 MNHEY, CDR2 SVGAGI. DNA for the CDR3: TGTGCCAGCAGTTACACTCACCGCGCCACAGATACGCAGTATTTT. Encoded protein: CASSYTHRATDTQYF.

This chain uses TRBV2 with TRBJ1-2, with no clear D. V lost 0 bases to trimming and J lost 4 bases, with 9 bases between them. Germline assignment: CDR1 SNHLY and CDR2 FYNNEI. The CDR3 covers 14 residues. CDR3 nucleotides: TGTGCCAGCAGTGAAGCGCTTTTGAGCTATGGCTACACCTTC. This gives the protein CASSEALLSYGYTF.

The chain employs TRBV18 and TRBJ2-3; D unresolved. The CDR3 sequence is 13 residues long. Germline lookup yields CDR1 KGHSH and CDR2 LQKENI. Trimming stripped 4 bases from V and 0 bases from J, with 5 bases between. The CDR3 loop is CASSQRSTDTQYF. CDR3 sequence (DNA): TGTGCCAGCTCACAAAGGAGCACAGATACGCAGTATTTT.

V is TRBV29-1 and J is TRBJ1-5, with D tentatively TRBD1 (5 bases). V was cut by 6 bases and J by 4 bases, with 16 bases left in between. This CDR3 comprises 14 residues. Germline loops: CDR1 SQVTM, CDR2 ANQGSEA. CDR3 sequence (DNA): TGCAGCGTAATGGAGGGGTCGGGGAATCAGCCCCAGCATTTT. Translating it yields CSVMEGSGNQPQHF.

The V and J genes are TRBV2 and TRBJ2-1; unclear D gene. V gave up 5 bases and J gave up 0 bases, with 5 bases separating them. Germline loops: CDR1 SNHLY, CDR2 FYNNEI. The CDR3 runs 13 residues. The CDR3 loop is CASSQSSYNEQFF. As DNA, the CDR3 is TGTGCCAGCAGTCAGAGCTCCTACAATGAGCAGTTCTTC.

The rearrangement links TRBV19 to TRBJ1-3; 7 nucleotides align to TRBD1. This CDR3 is built from 14 residues. Trimming at V came to 9 bases and at J to 4 bases, leaving 9 bases not matched to a gene. In germline, CDR1 is LNHDA, CDR2 SQIVND (reference sequence). CDR3 nucleotides: TGTGCCAGCGGGGCAGGGGGTTCCGGAAACACCATATATTTT. Protein product: CASGAGGSGNTIYF.

This clone was recorded once. This chain links TRBV9 with TRBJ1-2; D not certain. Germline V gene lookup returns CDR1 SGDLS and CDR2 YYNGEE. Trimming removed 2 bases from V and 0 bases from J, with 11 bases in between. CDR3 length: 15 residues. The CDR3 DNA is TGTGCCAGCAGCGTGTCGGACTACGCTAACTATGGCTACACCTTC. Translated: CASSVSDYANYGYTF.

The chain is built from TRBV5-1 and TRBJ2-1, with D possibly matching TRBD2 (6 bases). Germline CDR1 and CDR2: SGHRS and YFSETQ. Trimming took 3 bases from V and 5 from J, leaving 9 bases between them. The CDR3 has 13 amino acids. The CDR3 bases are TGCGCCAGCAGCTCCCGGACTAACAATGAGCAGTTCTTC. Amino acids: CASSSRTNNEQFF.

The chain uses TRBV18 and TRBJ1-4; D may be TRBD1 (6 bases). V dropped 3 bases and J dropped 7 bases, with 12 bases sitting between them. The germline CDR1 and CDR2 sequences are KGHSH and LQKENI. The CDR3 spans 14 residues. The CDR3: CASSPGGRGEKLFF. CDR3 coding DNA: TGTGCCAGCTCACCCGGGGGGCGCGGTGAAAAACTGTTTTTT.

This clone has just one count. The J gene is TRBJ2-6, the V gene TRBV19; TRBD1 might be the D (5 bases). Deletions cut 2 bases from V and 9 bases from J, with 11 bases between. From germline, CDR1 is LNHDA and CDR2 SQIVND (reference sequence). CDR3 size: 14 residues. The CDR3 DNA is TGTGCCAGTAGTATATTAAGGGGTTACAACGTCCTGACTTTC. Protein product: CASSILRGYNVLTF.

This chain joins TRBV5-6 and TRBJ2-7; 8 bases align to TRBD2. V shed 4 bases, J shed 2 bases, and the junction held 8 bases outside the gene matches. The CDR3 contains 15 residues. CDR1 and CDR2 (germline): SGHDT, YYEEEE. In DNA, the CDR3 is TGTGCCAGCAGCCCAATACTAGCGGTCGCCTACGAGCAGTACTTC. This sequence encodes CASSPILAVAYEQYF.

V is TRBV4-3 and J is TRBJ2-7; either TRBD1 or TRBD2 may fit D (5 bases each). CDR3 length equals 15 residues. The V and J ends lost 2 bases and 1 base respectively, with 12 bases between them. The germline gives CDR1 LGHNA, CDR2 YSLEER. The CDR3 region has the DNA TGCGCCAGCAGCCAAAACCCGGGACCGTCCTACGAGCAGTACTTC. Encoded protein: CASSQNPGPSYEQYF.